The rows below give T cell receptor beta chains drawn from one sample of a study of identifying expanded T cells in peripheral blood. The assay was immunoSEQ multiplex PCR, and TCRdb's table has in-frame clones only and misses some. The sample lists approximately 120,000 clones, around 90% occurring once. Sequenced input: blood. The receptors stem from a person aged 18-70 years in good health. Each CDR3 is given with its conserved first and last residue. D genes are given only for firm matches. Size is omitted from some rows. Given values are once, few, many or a class for expanded clones.

CDR3nt	CDR3aa	d_gene	v_gene	j_gene	abundance
TGCGCCAGCAGCCCTAGCGGACGGTACCAAGAGACCCAGTACTTC	CASSPSGRYQETQYF	TRBD2	TRBV5-1	TRBJ2-5	.
TGTGCCAGCAGCTTCGGAGGGCAGGTTGCGGGGGTTCGCTACAATGAGCAGTTCTTC	CASSFGGQVAGVRYNEQFF	TRBD2	TRBV7-9	TRBJ2-1	.
TGTGCCAGCTCACCGTCTCCCGGGACTAGCGGGAGCGCCGGGAATGAGCAGTTCTTC	CASSPSPGTSGSAGNEQFF	TRBD2	TRBV18	TRBJ2-1	.
TGTGCCAGCAGCGCCCGGACAACGGGAACTGAAGCTTTCTTT	CASSARTTGTEAFF	.	TRBV11-2	TRBJ1-1	few
TGTGCCAGCAGTTTTATGGGGGGCGCGGACACCGGGGAGCTGTTTTTT	CASSFMGGADTGELFF	.	TRBV27	TRBJ2-2	.
TGTGCCAGCAGCTTCAGGTCCTCTGGAAACACCATATATTTT	CASSFRSSGNTIYF	.	TRBV5-6	TRBJ1-3	.
TGTGCCAGCAGTTCCTACGGGACAGATTATGGCTACACCTTC	CASSSYGTDYGYTF	TRBD1	TRBV27	TRBJ1-2	.
TGTGCCAGTAGTATAAGTGCCGCGACAGGGGATGGAAACACCATATATTTT	CASSISAATGDGNTIYF	TRBD1	TRBV19	TRBJ1-3	once
TGTGCCAGCAGCTGGACAGGGGATCAGCCCCAGCATTTT	CASSWTGDQPQHF	TRBD1	TRBV7-8	TRBJ1-5	.
TGTGCCAGCAGTCCTGGGAGGACTAGCGGGGGCACAGATACGCAGTATTTT	CASSPGRTSGGTDTQYF	TRBD2	TRBV27	TRBJ2-3	.
TGTGCCAGCAGCGTGGTCCCGAACACTGAAGCTTTCTTT	CASSVVPNTEAFF	.	TRBV9	TRBJ1-1	.
TGTGCCAGCAGCCAAGTGTACTCGGGGGTTTTAAAGACCCAGTACTTC	CASSQVYSGVLKTQYF	.	TRBV4-2	TRBJ2-5	.
TGTGCCAGCAGTGCCGAAACTAGCGGGAGAGGCTACGAGCAGTACTTC	CASSAETSGRGYEQYF	TRBD2	TRBV6-4	TRBJ2-7	once
TGTGCCAGCAGCTACAGGACGCCGACAGATACGCAGTATTTT	CASSYRTPTDTQYF	.	TRBV27	TRBJ2-3	few
TGTGCCAGCAGCTTGACAGGGGCCTACGAGCAGTACTTC	CASSLTGAYEQYF	TRBD1	TRBV7-8	TRBJ2-7	.
TGTGCCAGCCGGGACAGGGAGGATCAGCCCCAGCATTTT	CASRDREDQPQHF	TRBD1	TRBV6-5	TRBJ1-5	.
TGTGCCAGCAGCACTAGTGCAACAGGGACTTTAGATACGCAGTATTTT	CASSTSATGTLDTQYF	.	TRBV7-6	TRBJ2-3	.
TGTGCCAGCAGGATGGGAAGCTCCTACAATGAGCAGTTCTTC	CASRMGSSYNEQFF	.	TRBV2	TRBJ2-1	.
TGTGCCAGCAGTCTGTCCGCCGGGGAGCAGTACTTC	CASSLSAGEQYF	.	TRBV5-6	TRBJ2-7	.
TGTGCCAGCAGTTTACGGGGACAGGGGTCGAATGGCTACACTTTC	CASSLRGQGSNGYTF	TRBD1	TRBV6-1	TRBJ1-2	.
TGTGCCAGCAGCCACGTGGGCCACACTGAAGCTTTCTTT	CASSHVGHTEAFF	.	TRBV14	TRBJ1-1	.
TGTGCCAGCAGCACTTTCGGCTATGGCTACACCTTC	CASSTFGYGYTF	.	TRBV6-5	TRBJ1-2	once
TGCGCCAGCAGTGAGTGGGGGGCTGACACTGAAGCTTTCTTT	CASSEWGADTEAFF	.	TRBV10-2	TRBJ1-1	.
TGTGCCAGCAGTTTATCGCGTAGCGCGAGCTCCTACGAGCAGTACTTC	CASSLSRSASSYEQYF	.	TRBV28	TRBJ2-7	.
TGCGCCAGCAGCCAAAAGAGAGGGGGCAGTAACGGAAACACCATATATTTT	CASSQKRGGSNGNTIYF	TRBD1	TRBV4-3	TRBJ1-3	few
TGTGCCACCAGCAGAGATCGGGCTCAGGGGAGTGAGACCCAGTACTTC	CATSRDRAQGSETQYF	.	TRBV15	TRBJ2-5	once
TGTGCCAGCAGTGATGGCTCCTACGAGCAGTACTTC	CASSDGSYEQYF	.	TRBV2	TRBJ2-7	.
TGCGCCAGCAGCACAGGACAGGCGAACTACGAGCAGTACTTC	CASSTGQANYEQYF	TRBD1	TRBV5-1	TRBJ2-7	.
TGTGCCAGCAGCACGGACAGGGACTACGAGCAGTACTTC	CASSTDRDYEQYF	TRBD1	TRBV27	TRBJ2-7	.
TGCAGCGTGTGGACAGGGGAAGCTTTCTTT	CSVWTGEAFF	TRBD1	TRBV29-1	TRBJ1-1	.
TGTGCCAGCAGTGAATCAGGGGGCCAGGGGGCGGGCAATGAGCAGTTCTTC	CASSESGGQGAGNEQFF	TRBD1	TRBV25-1	TRBJ2-1	.
TGTGCCAGCAGCTTCGTGGGCAGGGGGCTGGACGAGCAGTACTTC	CASSFVGRGLDEQYF	TRBD1	TRBV11-2	TRBJ2-7	.
TGCGCCAGCAAAGATGGGAAAAACATTCAGTACTTC	CASKDGKNIQYF	.	TRBV5-1	TRBJ2-4	.
TGTGCCAGCAGCGAAGGAGGGGCCAACGTCCTGACTTTC	CASSEGGANVLTF	.	TRBV5-4	TRBJ2-6	.
TGTGCCAGTACCGGGACAGGGAACTACGAGCAGTACTTC	CASTGTGNYEQYF	TRBD1	TRBV11-2	TRBJ2-7	.
TGCGCCAGCAGTCCTGTAGCGGAAACCTACAATGAGCAGTTCTTC	CASSPVAETYNEQFF	.	TRBV5-1	TRBJ2-1	.
TGCGCCAGACTACAGGGGAGCTCCTATAATTCACCCCTCCACTTT	CARLQGSSYNSPLHF	TRBD1	TRBV5-1	TRBJ1-6	.
TGTGCCAGCAGCTCCACACTCTCCTACGAGCAGTACTTC	CASSSTLSYEQYF	.	TRBV7-9	TRBJ2-7	.
TGTGCCAGCAGCTCCCCGGGTTGGACAGGGTTTGAAGCTTTCTTT	CASSSPGWTGFEAFF	TRBD1	TRBV7-2	TRBJ1-1	once
TGTGCCTGGAGTAGAGGGACGAACACCGGGGAGCTGTTTTTT	CAWSRGTNTGELFF	.	TRBV30	TRBJ2-2	.
TGCGCCAGCAGCCAAGATGCGGCTGGTGCAGATACGCAGTATTTT	CASSQDAAGADTQYF	.	TRBV4-3	TRBJ2-3	once
TGTGCCAGCAGCTCGCCGGGGGAAGAGACCCAGTACTTC	CASSSPGEETQYF	.	TRBV11-3	TRBJ2-5	.
TGTGCCTCCCACCGGGACAGGGCTAGCGAAAAACTGTTTTTT	CASHRDRASEKLFF	TRBD1	TRBV30	TRBJ1-4	.
TGTGCCAGCAGGGGTTACAATGAGCAGTTCTTC	CASRGYNEQFF	.	TRBV2	TRBJ2-1	once
TGCGCCAGCAGCCCCTGGGGTGAGGGAGGCACCGGGGAGCTGTTTTTT	CASSPWGEGGTGELFF	.	TRBV4-1	TRBJ2-2	once
TGTGCCAGCAGCTTAGATCTGGGACTTATAACAGATACGCAGTATTTT	CASSLDLGLITDTQYF	.	TRBV7-3	TRBJ2-3	.
TGCGCCAGCAGTCAGCGGGGGACGAACACCGGGGAGCTGTTTTTT	CASSQRGTNTGELFF	TRBD2	TRBV5-1	TRBJ2-2	.
TGTGCCAGCAGCGTAGATGTTAGCGGGGGGTCAGACGATACGCAGTATTTT	CASSVDVSGGSDDTQYF	TRBD2	TRBV9	TRBJ2-3	.
TGTGCCACCAGCAGAGATGTAAAGGGAAGTCCAAACTATGGCTACACCTTC	CATSRDVKGSPNYGYTF	.	TRBV15	TRBJ1-2	.
TGTGCCAGCAGCTTAGGACAGGGGAAGGGCTACACCTTC	CASSLGQGKGYTF	TRBD1	TRBV11-2	TRBJ1-2	.
TGCGCCAGCAGCCTGCGCCCGGACAGCGCCACAGATACGCAGTATTTT	CASSLRPDSATDTQYF	.	TRBV5-1	TRBJ2-3	.
TGTGCCAGCAGCCCCCAAGTAGGCTGGTTCTATGGCTACACCTTC	CASSPQVGWFYGYTF	.	TRBV14	TRBJ1-2	.
TGTGCCAGCAGCTTAGGACAGGGGGACTATGGCTACACCTTC	CASSLGQGDYGYTF	TRBD1	TRBV7-9	TRBJ1-2	.
TGTGCCAGCAGGCGAGGGGGCCCCTACGAGCAGTACTTC	CASRRGGPYEQYF	TRBD1	TRBV5-6	TRBJ2-7	.
TGTGCCAGCAGTGAATTTGGGGGGTACGAGCAGTACTTC	CASSEFGGYEQYF	.	TRBV25-1	TRBJ2-7	.